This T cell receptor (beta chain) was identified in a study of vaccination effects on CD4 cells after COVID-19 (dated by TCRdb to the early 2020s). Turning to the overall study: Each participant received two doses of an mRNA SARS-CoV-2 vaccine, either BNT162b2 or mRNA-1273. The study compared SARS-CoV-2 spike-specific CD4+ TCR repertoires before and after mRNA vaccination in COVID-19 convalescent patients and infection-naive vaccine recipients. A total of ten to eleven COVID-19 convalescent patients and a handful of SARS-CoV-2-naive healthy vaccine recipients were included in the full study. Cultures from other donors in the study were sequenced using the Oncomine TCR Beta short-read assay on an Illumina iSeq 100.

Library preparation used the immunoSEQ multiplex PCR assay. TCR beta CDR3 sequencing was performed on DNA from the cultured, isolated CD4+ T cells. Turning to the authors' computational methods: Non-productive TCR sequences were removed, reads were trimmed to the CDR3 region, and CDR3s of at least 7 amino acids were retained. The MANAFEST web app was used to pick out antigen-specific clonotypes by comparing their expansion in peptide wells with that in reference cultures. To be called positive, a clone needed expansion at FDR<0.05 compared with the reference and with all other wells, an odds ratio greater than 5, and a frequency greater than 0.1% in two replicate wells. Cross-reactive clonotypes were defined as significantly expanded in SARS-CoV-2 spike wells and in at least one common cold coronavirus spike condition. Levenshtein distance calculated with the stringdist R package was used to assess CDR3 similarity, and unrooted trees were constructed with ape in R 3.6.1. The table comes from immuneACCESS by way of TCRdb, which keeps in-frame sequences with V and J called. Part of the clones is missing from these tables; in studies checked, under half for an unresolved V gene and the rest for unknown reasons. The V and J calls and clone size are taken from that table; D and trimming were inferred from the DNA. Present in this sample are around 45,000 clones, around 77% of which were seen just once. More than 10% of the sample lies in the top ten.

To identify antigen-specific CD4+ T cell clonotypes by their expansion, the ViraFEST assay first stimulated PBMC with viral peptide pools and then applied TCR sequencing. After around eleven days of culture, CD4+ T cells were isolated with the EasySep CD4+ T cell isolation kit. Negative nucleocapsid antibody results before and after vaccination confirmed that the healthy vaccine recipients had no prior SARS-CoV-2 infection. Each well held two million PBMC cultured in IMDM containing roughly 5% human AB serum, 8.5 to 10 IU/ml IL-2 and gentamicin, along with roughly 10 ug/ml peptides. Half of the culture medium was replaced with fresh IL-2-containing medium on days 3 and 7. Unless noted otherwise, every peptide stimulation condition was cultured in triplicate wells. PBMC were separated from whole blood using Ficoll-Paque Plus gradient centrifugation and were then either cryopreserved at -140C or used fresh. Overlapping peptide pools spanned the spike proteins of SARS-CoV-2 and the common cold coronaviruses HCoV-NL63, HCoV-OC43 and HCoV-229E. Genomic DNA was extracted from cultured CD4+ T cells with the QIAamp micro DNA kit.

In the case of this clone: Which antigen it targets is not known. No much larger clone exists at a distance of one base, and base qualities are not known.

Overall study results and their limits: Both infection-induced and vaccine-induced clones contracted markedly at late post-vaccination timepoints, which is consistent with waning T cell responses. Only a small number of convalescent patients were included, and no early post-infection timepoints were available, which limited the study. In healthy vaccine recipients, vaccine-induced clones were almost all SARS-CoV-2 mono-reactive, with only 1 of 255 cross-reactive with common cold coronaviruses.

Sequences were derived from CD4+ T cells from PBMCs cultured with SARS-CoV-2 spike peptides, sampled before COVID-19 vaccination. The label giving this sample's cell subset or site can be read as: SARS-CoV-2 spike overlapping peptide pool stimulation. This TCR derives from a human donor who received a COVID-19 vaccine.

Read as DNA, the sequence is TGTGCCAGCAGTTTAGACAGGGGGCGGACTGAAGCTTTCTTT. It codes for CASSLDRGRTEAFF. The chain uses TRBV27 and TRBJ1-1; 10 nucleotides in the junction match TRBD1. The germline V gene (reference sequence) sets CDR1 to MNHEY and CDR2 to SMNVEV. The CDR3 goes from the cysteine to the phenylalanine over 14 residues. Only CDR3 DNA is held: 42 bases, read in frame from base 1. Trimming leaves V shorter by 2 bases and J shorter by 5 bases, with the junction holding 2 bases beyond the gene matches.